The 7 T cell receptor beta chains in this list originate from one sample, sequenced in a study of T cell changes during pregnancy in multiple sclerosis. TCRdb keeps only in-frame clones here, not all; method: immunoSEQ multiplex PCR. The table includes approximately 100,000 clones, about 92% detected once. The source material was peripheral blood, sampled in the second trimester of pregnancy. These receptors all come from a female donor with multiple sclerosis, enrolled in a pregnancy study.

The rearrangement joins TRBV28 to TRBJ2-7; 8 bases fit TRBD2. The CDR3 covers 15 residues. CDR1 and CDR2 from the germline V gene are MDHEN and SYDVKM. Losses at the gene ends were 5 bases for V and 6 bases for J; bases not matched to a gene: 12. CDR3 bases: TGTGCCAGCAGTCGACCTAATGGACTAGCCCGCGAGCAGTACTTC. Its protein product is CASSRPNGLAREQYF.

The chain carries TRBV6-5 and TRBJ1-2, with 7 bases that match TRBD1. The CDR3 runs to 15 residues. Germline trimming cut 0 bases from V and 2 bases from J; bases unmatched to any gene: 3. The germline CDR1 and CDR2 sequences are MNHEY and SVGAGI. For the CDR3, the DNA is TGTGCCAGCAGTTACTCGACAGGGAGAAACTATGGCTACACCTTC. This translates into CASSYSTGRNYGYTF.

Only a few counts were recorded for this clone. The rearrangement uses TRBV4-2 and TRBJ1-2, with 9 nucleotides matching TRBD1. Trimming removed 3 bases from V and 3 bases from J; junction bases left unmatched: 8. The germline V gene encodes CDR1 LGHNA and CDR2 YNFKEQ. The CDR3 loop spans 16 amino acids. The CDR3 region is CASSQQQGAKDYGYTF. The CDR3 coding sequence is TGTGCCAGCAGCCAGCAACAGGGGGCGAAAGACTATGGCTACACCTTC.

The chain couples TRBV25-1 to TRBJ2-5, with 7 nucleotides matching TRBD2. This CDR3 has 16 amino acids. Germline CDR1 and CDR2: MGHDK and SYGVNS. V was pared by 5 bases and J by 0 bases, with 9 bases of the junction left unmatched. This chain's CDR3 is CASSNYIAGHQETQYF. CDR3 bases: TGTGCCAGCAGTAATTATATAGCGGGCCACCAAGAGACCCAGTACTTC.

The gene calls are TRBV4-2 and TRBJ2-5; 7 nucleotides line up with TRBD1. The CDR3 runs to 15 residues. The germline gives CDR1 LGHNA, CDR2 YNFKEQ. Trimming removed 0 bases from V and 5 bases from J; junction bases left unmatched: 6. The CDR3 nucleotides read TGTGCCAGCAGCCAAGATAGTGTGACAGGGGAGACCCAGTACTTC. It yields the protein CASSQDSVTGETQYF.

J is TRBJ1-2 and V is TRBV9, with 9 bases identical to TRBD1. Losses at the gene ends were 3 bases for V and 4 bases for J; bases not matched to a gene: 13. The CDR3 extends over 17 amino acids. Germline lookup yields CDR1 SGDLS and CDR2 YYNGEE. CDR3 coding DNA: TGTGCCAGCAGCGCCCGGGACAGGGTTGGCCTTGGCTATGGCTACACCTTC. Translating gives CASSARDRVGLGYGYTF.

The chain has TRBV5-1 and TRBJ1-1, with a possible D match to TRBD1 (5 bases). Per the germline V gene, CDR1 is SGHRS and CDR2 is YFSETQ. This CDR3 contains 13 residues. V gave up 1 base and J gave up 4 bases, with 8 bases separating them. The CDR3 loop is CASSLLGLTEAFF. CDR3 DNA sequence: TGCGCCAGCAGCTTGTTGGGGCTCACTGAAGCTTTCTTT.